This paragraph reports one T cell receptor (beta chain). This clonotype was counted many times. The antigen it recognizes is unknown. No clone much larger than this one lies a single base away; base qualities are absent. The sample is drawn from a study of neurological immune-mediated disorders (dated by TCRdb to the late 2010s). Notes on the research overall: The study compared peripheral blood TCR-beta repertoires of HTLV-I-associated myelopathy (HAM/TSP) patients, multiple sclerosis patients and healthy controls using UMI-based sequencing. Alongside PBMC samples, the set of some 98 TCR-beta libraries contained longitudinal samples, technical triplicates, and paired CD4+ and CD8+ T-cell subsets that had been sorted. Longitudinal HAM/TSP donors and healthy donors each had 3 time-points at intervals of about 3-40 months. Of the roughly 68 subjects in the cohort, about 14 were HAM/TSP patients, 34 were multiple sclerosis patients, and about 20 were healthy controls. Paper-wide results and their limitations: Across subjects, expanded clones never shared an identical CDR3 amino acid sequence, which suggests that the TCR-beta repertoires in every group were private. The highest TCR clonal expansion was observed in HAM/TSP patients, whereas the lowest was observed in MS patients, even when compared with healthy controls.

cDNA was synthesized by template-switch 5'RACE using a primer carrying a 10-nucleotide random unique molecular identifier by which each TCR transcript was tagged. Each sequencing run produced over 190 million TCR-beta sequences covering 15-18 subjects. Total RNA was extracted with the RNeasy kit. Using the KAPA Real-time Library Amplification kit, TCR-beta VDJ regions were amplified with primers for the TCR constant region and the 5'RACE anchor. Sample indexes and Illumina adaptors were added in a first PCR, and a second PCR then increased library yield. After Ampure bead purification, the TCR product of roughly 650 bp was size-selected on a 2% E-gel SizeSelection system. Library quality was checked on a Bioanalyzer, concentration was measured with Qubit, and libraries were quantified with the Kapa Library Quantification kit before pooling. An Illumina HiSeq 2500 sequenced the libraries paired-end 2 x 150 bp. To increase sequence diversity, about 25-31% phiX was spiked into each library pool. The authors' pipeline ran thus. The UMI-based MiGEC pipeline processed quality-filtered reads and removed over 80% of raw TCR sequences during error correction. IMGT germline references were used for alignment of VDJ genes, and clonotypes were defined by a unique CDR3 amino acid sequence together with V-J genes. Clonal expansion, Shannon diversity and CDR3 relatedness were evaluated with VDJtools (CalcPairwiseDistances, ClusterSamples), while phylogenetic trees were built in CLCbio workbench. Using coefficient-of-variation modelling across technical triplicates, the study counted a clone as expanded if it had at least 8 unique UMIs. The public reads were reprocessed in TCRdb via fastp at Q25 and MiXCR, keeping in-frame beta chains. Identical CDR3 proteins give one entry, which carries the most common genes and DNA. The V and J calls and clone size come from TCRdb's table, not from the authors' own analysis. Across this sample there are around 97,000 distinct CDR3 sequences, with under 14% seen only once. 3.1% of the sample lies in the top ten.

The sample's time point, from its label and the paper: longitudinal time-point 3. For the unsorted PBMC libraries, 2 million PBMCs were stored in RNAlater at -80 degrees C until RNA extraction and were used to generate the libraries. Peripheral blood underwent Ficoll-Hypaque density gradient centrifugation to isolate PBMCs, which were then cryopreserved in liquid nitrogen. A distance of 9 bases separates the germline ends of V and J, which lose 6 bases and 4 bases respectively. Reading the germline V gene (reference sequence) gives CDR1 DFQATT and CDR2 SNEGSKA. Counted from cysteine to phenylalanine, this CDR3 has 11 amino acids. CDR3 DNA only is kept here, 33 bases in frame from base 1.

The chain is encoded by TRBV20-1 joined to TRBJ1-1; no D segment can be confidently identified. This TCR was sampled from a female donor with HTLV-1-associated myelopathy (HAM/TSP). Sample: PBMCs. The CDR3 region: CSARRFTEAFF. In nucleotide form, the sequence is TGCAGTGCGAGAAGATTCACTGAAGCTTTCTTT.